This T cell receptor beta chain was sequenced during a study of T cells in Graves' hyperthyroidism and ophthalmopathy. Germline V gives CDR1 DFQATT, CDR2 SNEGSKA (reference sequence). V lost 1 base to trimming and J lost 0 bases, with 22 bases between them. CDR3 length equals 19 residues. This clonotype came up many times. The investigators amplified TCR beta CDR3 regions from RNA transcripts. A first-round RT-PCR of the TCR CDR3 used the HTBI primer set. TCRdb re-called the multiplex PCR reads with MiXCR, one entry per CDR3 protein. In the table there are 300,000 to 350,000 distinct CDR3 sequences, roughly 14% of which are singletons.

The chain joins TRBV20-1 to TRBJ1-5; TRBD1 is a possible D gene (5 bases). The sample consisted of blood. The receptor was isolated from a woman aged 30 to 39 with Graves' hyperthyroidism. CDR3 nucleotide sequence: TGCAGTGCTAGAGGGGAAACGGCGGGACGACGATATAGCAATCAGCCCCAGCATTTT. This translates into CSARGETAGRRYSNQPQHF.